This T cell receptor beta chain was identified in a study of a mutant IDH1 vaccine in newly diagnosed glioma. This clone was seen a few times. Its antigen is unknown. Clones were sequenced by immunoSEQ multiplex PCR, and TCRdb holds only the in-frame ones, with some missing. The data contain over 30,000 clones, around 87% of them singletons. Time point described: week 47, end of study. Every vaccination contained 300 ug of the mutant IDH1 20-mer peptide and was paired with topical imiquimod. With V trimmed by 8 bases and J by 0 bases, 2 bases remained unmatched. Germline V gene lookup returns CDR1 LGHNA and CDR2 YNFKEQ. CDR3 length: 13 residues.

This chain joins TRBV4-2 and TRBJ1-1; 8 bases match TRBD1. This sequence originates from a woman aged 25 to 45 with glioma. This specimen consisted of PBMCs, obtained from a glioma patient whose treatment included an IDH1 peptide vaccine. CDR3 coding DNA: TGTGCCAGCCGGGACAGGCTGAACACTGAAGCTTTCTTT. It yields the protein CASRDRLNTEAFF.